The clone carrying this T cell receptor (beta chain) was recorded many times. Looked up from germline, CDR1 is SGHAT and CDR2 is FQNNGV. Trimming cost V 5 bases and J 3 bases, with 26 bases left between them. CDR3 length: 18 residues. As handled by the study authors: Using reference gene primer amplification, nucleated cell counts were estimated. Clones were sequenced by immunoSEQ multiplex PCR, and TCRdb holds only the in-frame ones, with some missing. Clonal size and the V and J genes are those of that table, whereas D and trimming came from the DNA. The profile shows around 190,000 clones, over 80% of them singletons. These data come from a study of blood T cell repertoires in COVID-19.

Sequenced input: peripheral blood. The V and J genes are TRBV11-2 and TRBJ2-7; the D is unclear. The TCR was taken from a woman in her seventies with COVID-19, enrolled during active disease. The CDR3 loop is CASSDGVFEEFLRYEQYF. The CDR3 DNA reads TGTGCCAGCAGCGACGGAGTGTTCGAAGAGTTCCTACGCTACGAGCAGTACTTC.